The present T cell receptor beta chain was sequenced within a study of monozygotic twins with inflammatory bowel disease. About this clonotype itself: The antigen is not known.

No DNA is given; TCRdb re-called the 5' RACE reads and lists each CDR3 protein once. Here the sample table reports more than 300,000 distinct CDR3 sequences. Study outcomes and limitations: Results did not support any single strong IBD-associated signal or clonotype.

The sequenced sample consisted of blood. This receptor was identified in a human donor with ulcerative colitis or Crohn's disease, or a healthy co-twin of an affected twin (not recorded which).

The CDR3 loop reads CASSLDQGATGYTF. The chain couples TRBV5-1 to TRBJ1-2; TCRdb picks TRBD1, but there is no DNA to check that call. The CDR3 sequence is 14 residues long. From germline, CDR1 is SGHRS and CDR2 YFSETQ.